The 25 T cell receptor beta chains below were found in one sample sequenced in a study of blood T cell repertoires in COVID-19. TCRdb's copy holds only in-frame clones and misses some; the assay was immunoSEQ multiplex PCR. The sample lists more than 300,000 clones; roughly 90% were seen once. Material for sequencing was PBMCs or T cells enriched from blood (not recorded which). These receptors were taken from a woman between 35 and 50 years old who had been exposed to COVID-19.

The V call is TRBV30, the J call TRBJ2-3; D possibly corresponds to TRBD2 (5 bases). Germline V gene lookup returns CDR1 GTSNPN and CDR2 SVGIG (reference sequence). The length of the CDR3 is 17 residues. Trimming left V 0 bases short and J 0 bases short, with 16 bases between. CDR3 region: CAWSVLSSWSSTDTQYF. The CDR3 DNA reads as TGTGCCTGGAGTGTACTATCTAGCTGGTCTAGCACAGATACGCAGTATTTT.

The chain uses TRBV18 and TRBJ1-5; 7 bases match TRBD1. Per the germline V gene, CDR1 is KGHSH and CDR2 is LQKENI. J gave up 4 bases and V 3 bases, and 6 bases lay outside the gene matches. CDR3 length: 15 amino acids. The CDR3 loop is CASSPSTGPNQPQHF. The CDR3, as DNA: TGTGCCAGCTCACCCTCGACAGGGCCTAATCAGCCCCAGCATTTT. Combining the CDR3 with reference TRBV18 and TRBJ1-5 gives the whole variable domain NAGVMQNPRHLVRRRGQEARLRCSPMKGHSHVYWYRQLPEEGLKFMVYLQKENIIDESGMPKERFSAEFPKEGPSILRIQQVVRGDSAAYFCASSPSTGPNQPQHFGDGTRLSIL.

V is TRBV5-1 and J is TRBJ1-3, with unresolved D. The germline gives CDR1 SGHRS, CDR2 YFSETQ. Trimming pared 5 bases from V and 0 bases from J, leaving 12 bases between. The CDR3 spans 15 residues. Written as DNA, the CDR3 is TGCGCCAGCAGATCCGACATTCGCTCTGGAAACACCATATATTTT. Translation: CASRSDIRSGNTIYF.

The CDR3 DNA sequence: TGTGCCAGCAGCTTGAATTGGGGTAGCGCTGAAGCTTTCTTT. It translates to CASSLNWGSAEAFF. V gene TRBV5-6 combines with J gene TRBJ1-1; D is ambiguous. The CDR3 extends over 14 amino acids. The V gene's germline CDR1 is SGHDT and CDR2 YYEEEE. Trimming removed 1 base at V and 6 bases at J, with 13 bases between.

The rearrangement links TRBV3-1 (or the pseudogene TRBV3-2) to TRBJ2-7, with D hard to call. V was cut by 4 bases and J by 2 bases, with 9 bases left in between. The CDR3 is 13 residues long. The germline CDR1 and CDR2 sequences are LGHDT and YNNKEL (reference sequence). Written as DNA, the CDR3 is TGTGCCAGCAGCCCCTTTCCCCCCTACGAGCAGTACTTC. It encodes CASSPFPPYEQYF.

The chain recombines TRBV30 with TRBJ2-7; D may be TRBD1 (5 bases). Per the germline V gene, CDR1 is GTSNPN and CDR2 is SVGIG (reference sequence). V was cut by 2 bases and J by 5 bases, with 13 bases left in between. The CDR3 is 13 residues long. CDR3 sequence reads: CAWSMAGSHEQYF. As DNA, the CDR3 is TGTGCCTGGAGTATGGCAGGGTCCCACGAGCAGTACTTC.

The gene calls are TRBV7-9 and TRBJ1-1, with 9 bases fitting TRBD1. The CDR3 runs 15 residues. Per germline, CDR1 SEHNR and CDR2 FQNEAQ (reference sequence). The V and J ends lost 3 bases and 4 bases, in that order; junction bases with no gene match: 6. The CDR3, as DNA: TGTGCCAGCAGCTTCCGGGACAGGGCAGGCACTGAAGCTTTCTTT. Protein sequence: CASSFRDRAGTEAFF. The entire variable domain, with the rest obtained from reference TRBV7-9 and TRBJ1-1, is as follows: DTGVSQNPRHKITKRGQNVTFRCDPISEHNRLYWYRQTLGQGPEFLTYFQNEAQLEKSRLLSDRFSAERPKGSFSTLEIQRTEQGDSAMYLCASSFRDRAGTEAFFGQGTRLTVV.

The chain carries TRBV19 and TRBJ1-3; 10 bases line up with TRBD1. The length of the CDR3 is 18 residues. Unmatched junction bases numbered 12, after V lost 5 bases and J lost 2 bases. Per germline, CDR1 LNHDA and CDR2 SQIVND (reference sequence). The CDR3 spells CASSPHRGTGAPGNTIYF. The CDR3 nucleotides read TGTGCCAGTAGTCCACACCGGGGGACAGGGGCGCCTGGAAACACCATATATTTT. Using reference TRBV19 and TRBJ1-3 for the parts outside the CDR3, the full variable domain is DGGITQSPKYLFRKEGQNVTLSCEQNLNHDAMYWYRQDPGQGLRLIYYSQIVNDFQKGDIAEGYSVSREKKESFPLTVTSAQKNPTAFYLCASSPHRGTGAPGNTIYFGEGSWLTVV.

This chain connects TRBV7-2 to TRBJ2-1; 7 positions match TRBD1. The germline V gene encodes CDR1 SGHTA and CDR2 FQGNSA. With 0 bases clipped from V and 6 bases from J, the junction kept 8 bases outside the gene matches. CDR3 length equals 16 residues. CDR3 DNA: TGTGCCAGCAGCTTAGCTGGTATGACAGGGCGCAATGAGCAGTTCTTC. Its protein product is CASSLAGMTGRNEQFF.

The chain employs TRBV9 and TRBJ1-1; D is ambiguous. Trimming stripped 0 bases from V and 0 bases from J, with 3 bases between. CDR3 length: 13 residues. Per germline, CDR1 SGDLS and CDR2 YYNGEE. CDR3 DNA: TGTGCCAGCAGCGTAGCAATGAACACTGAAGCTTTCTTT. Residues: CASSVAMNTEAFF.

The sample holds a few counts of this clone. This sequence joins TRBV10-3 and TRBJ1-4, with D unclear. This CDR3 region has 12 residues. Germline-derived CDR1 and CDR2 are ENHRY and SYGVKD. V lost 8 bases, J lost 7 bases, and 11 bases lay in between. The CDR3 bases are TGTGCCATCTCTCCCGGTAGTGAAAAACTGTTTTTT. Translation: CAISPGSEKLFF.

This clone was recorded once. Different DNA sequences within this sample yield the same CDR3. J is TRBJ1-1 and V is TRBV18; the match to TRBD1 covers 9 bases. The V segment lost 1 base and the J segment 5 bases; nucleotides outside the gene matches: 2. Germline CDR1 and CDR2: KGHSH and LQKENI. The length of the CDR3 is 14 residues. CDR3 DNA sequence: TGTGCCAGCTCACCACTGGACAGGGGAACTGAAGCTTTCTTT. Translated: CASSPLDRGTEAFF.

V and J are TRBV7-2 and TRBJ1-2, with D perhaps matching TRBD1 (6 bases). The CDR3 length is 14 residues. V shed 3 bases and J shed 6 bases, with 14 bases lying between them. CDR1 is SGHTA and CDR2 is FQGNSA in the germline V gene. The CDR3 here is CASSFQRGGDGYTF. CDR3 nucleotides: TGTGCCAGCAGCTTCCAGAGGGGGGGCGATGGCTACACCTTC.

This clone is a singleton in its sample. The CDR3 bases are TGTGCCAGCAGGGAAGGGGGCGTGAACACTGAAGCTTTCTTT. It specifies CASREGGVNTEAFF. The chain recombines TRBV7-9 with TRBJ1-1; 7 bases are a match to TRBD1. In germline, CDR1 is SEHNR, CDR2 FQNEAQ (reference sequence). The CDR3 sequence is 14 residues long. Unmatched junction bases numbered 4, after V lost 6 bases and J lost 0 bases.

This clone was counted a few times. The chain uses TRBV13 and TRBJ2-7, with TRBD2 matching over 10 bases. V dropped 3 bases and J dropped 10; count of bases not matched to a gene: 12. Germline CDR1 is PRHDT and CDR2 is FYEKMQ (reference sequence). The CDR3 contains 15 residues. The CDR3 nucleotides read TGTGCCAGCAGCTTGAAGCGGGGGGGCCCACGACAACAGTACTTC. It yields the protein CASSLKRGGPRQQYF.

This chain joins TRBV5-1 and TRBJ2-1, with TRBD2 matching over 7 bases. From germline, CDR1 is SGHRS and CDR2 YFSETQ. The CDR3 is 14 amino acids. V dropped 6 bases and J dropped 8; count of bases not matched to a gene: 11. The CDR3 coding sequence is TGCGCCAGCAAGCCAAGCGGGGTAAGGCATGAGCAGTTCTTC. Translation gives CASKPSGVRHEQFF.

This chain connects TRBV6-5 to TRBJ1-2; possible D gene TRBD1, 6 bases. Trimming pared 1 base from V and 6 bases from J, leaving 9 bases between. The germline V gene has CDR1 MNHEY and CDR2 SVGAGI. The CDR3 is 13 amino acids. The CDR3 region is CASSYLQGDGYTF. The DNA for the CDR3 is TGTGCCAGCAGTTACTTACAGGGCGATGGCTACACCTTC.

The rearrangement links TRBV18 to TRBJ1-3; weak D call: TRBD1 (6 bases). The CDR3 consists of 15 residues. Germline V lookup: CDR1 KGHSH, CDR2 LQKENI. V was pared by 6 bases and J by 0 bases, with 12 bases between. The CDR3 DNA follows: TGTGCCAGCTCCGCGGACAGAAGCTCTGGAAACACCATATATTTT. Encoded protein: CASSADRSSGNTIYF.

The V call is TRBV6-5, the J call TRBJ2-7, with D perhaps TRBD2 (6 bases). The CDR3 covers 14 residues. V was shortened by 4 bases and J by 6 bases, with 16 bases between the two germline ends. Germline V gene sequence: CDR1 MNHEY, CDR2 SVGAGI. This CDR3 is CASSWVGRESEQYF. The DNA of the CDR3 is TGTGCCAGCAGTTGGGTCGGTCGGGAGTCCGAGCAGTACTTC.

V gene TRBV2 combines with J gene TRBJ1-1; TRBD1 might be the D (5 bases). CDR1 is SNHLY and CDR2 is FYNNEI in the germline V gene. The CDR3 consists of 13 residues. The V gene lost 5 bases and the J gene lost 6 bases, with 13 bases spanning the gap. CDR3 bases: TGTGCCAGCAGTTCAGGGTTCCTCCCTGAAGCTTTCTTT. This gives the protein CASSSGFLPEAFF.

CDR3 bases: TGTGCCTGGAAACAGAATTCACCCCTCCACTTT. Its protein is CAWKQNSPLHF. The chain uses TRBV30 and TRBJ1-6; no definite D call. The CDR3 spans 11 residues. Trimming took off 4 bases at V and 7 bases at J, with 5 bases between the two ends. Germline V CDR1 and CDR2: GTSNPN, SVGIG (reference sequence).

CDR3 nucleotides: TGTGCCTTACAGGGGGCATCTGGGGCCAACGTCCTGACTTTC. Amino acid sequence: CALQGASGANVLTF. The chain employs TRBV30 and TRBJ2-6, with TRBD1 identical over 9 bases. Germline values: CDR1 GTSNPN, CDR2 SVGIG (reference sequence). This CDR3 is built from 14 residues. V was pared by 7 bases and J by 1 base, with 2 bases of the junction left unmatched.

The rearrangement uses TRBV6-5 and TRBJ2-7, with D possibly matching TRBD1 (5 bases). V lost 2 bases, J lost 7 bases, and 12 bases lay in between. The CDR3 runs to 13 residues. Germline CDR1 and CDR2: MNHEY and SVGAGI. The CDR3 region is CASSYTRDGEQYF. The DNA of the CDR3 is TGTGCCAGCAGTTACACCAGGGATGGGGAGCAGTACTTC.

The chain uses TRBV6-1 and TRBJ2-5; 8 bases map to TRBD1. The germline V gene has CDR1 MNHNS and CDR2 SASEGT. There are 16 residues in the CDR3. The junction had 7 bases not matched to a gene; V was cut back by 0 bases and J by 4 bases. The CDR3 loop reads CASSEAWTGRSETQYF. The CDR3 region has the DNA TGTGCCAGCAGTGAAGCCTGGACAGGGCGGTCAGAGACCCAGTACTTC.

The chain employs TRBV28 and TRBJ1-1; a possible D gene is TRBD1 (6 bases). With 6 bases removed from V and 1 base from J, the gap between germline ends came to 12 bases. Germline V lookup: CDR1 MDHEN, CDR2 SYDVKM. The CDR3 is made up of 14 amino acids. This CDR3 is CASSKQGENTEAFF. The CDR3 DNA reads TGTGCCAGCAGCAAACAGGGAGAGAACACTGAAGCTTTCTTT.